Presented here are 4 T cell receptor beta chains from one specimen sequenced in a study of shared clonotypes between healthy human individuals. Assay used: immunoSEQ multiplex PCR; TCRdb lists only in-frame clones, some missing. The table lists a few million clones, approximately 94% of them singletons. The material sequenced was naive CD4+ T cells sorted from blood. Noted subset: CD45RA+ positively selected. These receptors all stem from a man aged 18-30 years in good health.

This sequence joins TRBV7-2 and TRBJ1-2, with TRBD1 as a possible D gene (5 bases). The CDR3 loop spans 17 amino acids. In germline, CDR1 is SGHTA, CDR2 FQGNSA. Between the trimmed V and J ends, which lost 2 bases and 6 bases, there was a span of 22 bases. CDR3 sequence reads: CASSLRGVAGGTDGYTF. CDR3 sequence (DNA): TGTGCCAGCAGCTTAAGAGGCGTGGCCGGGGGGACCGATGGCTACACCTTC.

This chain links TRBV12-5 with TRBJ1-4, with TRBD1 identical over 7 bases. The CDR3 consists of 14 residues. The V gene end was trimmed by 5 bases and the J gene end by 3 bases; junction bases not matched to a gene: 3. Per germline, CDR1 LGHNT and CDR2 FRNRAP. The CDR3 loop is CASGGTASNEKLFF. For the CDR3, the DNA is TGTGCTAGTGGTGGGACAGCCTCTAATGAAAAACTGTTTTTT.

The CDR3 sequence: CASSAGWGGSGNTIYF. CDR3 bases: TGTGCCAGCAGCGCCGGTTGGGGGGGCTCTGGAAACACCATATATTTT. This sequence joins TRBV7-6 and TRBJ1-3; tentative D call: TRBD1 (5 bases). The V end was cut by 5 bases, the J end by 0 bases, with 14 bases between. Per germline, CDR1 SGHVS and CDR2 FNYEAQ. The CDR3 is 16 residues long.

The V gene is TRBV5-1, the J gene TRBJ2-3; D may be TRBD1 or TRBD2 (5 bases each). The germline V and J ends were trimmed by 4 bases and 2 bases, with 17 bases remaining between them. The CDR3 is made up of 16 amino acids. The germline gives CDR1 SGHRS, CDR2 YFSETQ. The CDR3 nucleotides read TGCGCCAGCAGCGGTGAGGCAGGGAGTATCACAGATACGCAGTATTTT. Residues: CASSGEAGSITDTQYF.